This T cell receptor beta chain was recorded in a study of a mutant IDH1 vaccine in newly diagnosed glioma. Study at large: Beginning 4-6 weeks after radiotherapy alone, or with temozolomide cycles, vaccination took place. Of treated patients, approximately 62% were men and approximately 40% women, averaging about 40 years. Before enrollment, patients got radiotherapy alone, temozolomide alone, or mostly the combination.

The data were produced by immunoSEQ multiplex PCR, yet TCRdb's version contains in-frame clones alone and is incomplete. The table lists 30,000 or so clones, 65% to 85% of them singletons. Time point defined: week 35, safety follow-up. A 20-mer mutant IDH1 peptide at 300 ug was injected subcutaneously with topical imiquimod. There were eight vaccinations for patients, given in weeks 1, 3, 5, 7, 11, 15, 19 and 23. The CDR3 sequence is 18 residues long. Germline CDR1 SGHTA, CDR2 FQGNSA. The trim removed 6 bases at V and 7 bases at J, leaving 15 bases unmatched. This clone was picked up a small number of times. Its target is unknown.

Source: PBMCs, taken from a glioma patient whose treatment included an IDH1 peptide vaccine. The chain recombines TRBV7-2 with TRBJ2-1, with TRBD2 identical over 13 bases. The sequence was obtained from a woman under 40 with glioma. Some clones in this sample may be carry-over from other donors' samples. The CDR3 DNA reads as TGTGCCAGCAGTGAGCCGGGACTAGCGGGACCTGTTCGGAATGAGCAGTTCTTC. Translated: CASSEPGLAGPVRNEQFF.